This T cell receptor beta chain was identified during a study of identical twins. A universal primer binding site was introduced by template switching. The final cDNA contained unique molecular identifiers. TCRdb independently ran MiXCR on the 5' RACE reads; one entry per CDR3 protein. The data show approximately 280,000 distinct CDR3 sequences, more than 6.5% seen once. This clonotype was detected many times. The target antigen is unknown. Healthy Caucasian individuals made up all the donors. Overall study results and limits: Carriage of fewer insertions was seen in abundant cord blood beta clonotypes, whereas memory repertoires showed none. Out-of-frame sharing of TCR alpha in monozygotic twins was underestimated by models.

These data also featured in a second study, about yellow fever vaccine responses in identical twins.

This clonotype was obtained from a woman aged 18-29 years in good health. The sequenced sample was memory (CD45RO+) T cells sorted from blood.

The CDR3 DNA reads TGTGCCAGCAGCTTAACATTTAGGGACTCGGAGCAGTTCTTC. Amino acids: CASSLTFRDSEQFF. V gene TRBV7-3 combines with J gene TRBJ2-1; D is perhaps TRBD2 (6 bases). Between the trimmed V and J ends, which lost 0 bases and 10 bases, there was a span of 13 bases. Germline CDR1 reads SGHTA; CDR2 reads FQGTGA. CDR3 length: 14 residues.